The 16 T cell receptor beta chains presented below share a single source sample, sequenced in a study of cytomegalovirus exposure and HLA in healthy donors. The PCR had 60 Vbeta and 13 Jbeta primers. Produced via immunoSEQ multiplex PCR; TCRdb's table is partial and in-frame only. Listed are more than 95,000 clones; about 3% falls within the top ten. Sequenced: PBMCs. The receptor source for this set is a man aged 40-49 years in good health and CMV-seronegative.

The J gene is TRBJ2-5, the V gene TRBV7-6, with 10 bases identical to TRBD2. Germline CDR1 is SGHVS and CDR2 is FNYEAQ. CDR3 length equals 18 residues. After removal of 4 bases from V and 2 bases from J, the junction contained 13 bases not matched to a gene. The CDR3 nucleotides read TGTGCCAGCAGCTCCGTGCCTCCCGGACTAGCGGAACAAGAGACCCAGTACTTC. Encoded protein: CASSSVPPGLAEQETQYF. Drawing the rest from reference TRBV7-6 and TRBJ2-5, the complete variable domain is GAGVSQSPRYKVTKRGQDVALRCDPISGHVSLYWYRQALGQGPEFLTYFNYEAQQDKSGLPNDRFSAERPEGSISTLTIQRTEQRDSAMYRCASSSVPPGLAEQETQYFGPGTRLLVL.

The chain carries TRBV5-1 and TRBJ2-3; 8 bases map to TRBD2. After removal of 0 bases from V and 2 bases from J, the junction contained 11 bases not matched to a gene. The CDR3 consists of 18 residues. Looked up from germline, CDR1 is SGHRS and CDR2 is YFSETQ. The CDR3 sequence: CASSLGAGAPTTTDTQYF. In DNA, the CDR3 is TGCGCCAGCAGCTTGGGAGCGGGGGCCCCTACCACCACAGATACGCAGTATTTT.

The chain is built from TRBV11-2 and TRBJ2-5; TRBD2 aligns across 8 bases. With 5 bases clipped from V and 1 base from J, the junction kept 6 bases outside the gene matches. The germline V gene encodes CDR1 SGHAT and CDR2 FQNNGV. This CDR3 is 15 amino acids long. The CDR3 loop reads CASSLSGASQETQYF. The CDR3 DNA follows: TGTGCCAGCAGCCTTAGCGGGGCCAGCCAAGAGACCCAGTACTTC.

The V and J genes are TRBV30 and TRBJ2-7, with 9 nucleotides matching TRBD1. From germline, CDR1 is GTSNPN and CDR2 SVGIG (reference sequence). The J segment lost 7 bases and the V segment lost 3 bases, leaving 13 bases of the junction unmatched. This CDR3 is built from 15 residues. The CDR3 DNA reads TGTGCCTGGAGGGGGGGGGACAGGGATTCTTGGGAGCAGTACTTC. Its protein product is CAWRGGDRDSWEQYF.

The V and J genes are TRBV6-1 and TRBJ2-6; D is uncertain. The ends were cut back, 7 bases at V and 0 bases at J, with 7 bases in the middle. The CDR3 totals 14 residues. The germline V gene has CDR1 MNHNS and CDR2 SASEGT. CDR3 sequence (DNA): TGTGCCAGCATGAAGAGCTCTGGGGCCAACGTCCTGACTTTC. It specifies CASMKSSGANVLTF.

The chain links TRBV27 to TRBJ2-1; TRBD1 matches 10 bases. There are 16 residues in the CDR3. Trimming cost V 2 bases and J 7 bases; bases outside gene matches: 8. The germline gives CDR1 MNHEY, CDR2 SMNVEV (reference sequence). CDR3 in amino acids: CASSLTLRTGGNEQFF. Written as DNA, the CDR3 is TGTGCCAGCAGTTTAACCCTTCGGACAGGGGGTAATGAGCAGTTCTTC.

J is TRBJ2-7 and V is TRBV10-2, with TRBD1 as a possible D gene (5 bases). The length of the CDR3 is 12 residues. V lost 4 bases and J 6 bases, leaving 10 bases between the germline ends. Germline V gene sequence: CDR1 WSHSY, CDR2 SAAADI. The CDR3 DNA reads TGCGCCAGCAGTGTAGCAACAGGCGAGCAGTACTTC. Translating gives CASSVATGEQYF.

Comments on this clone: The sample holds other DNA sequences that translate to the same CDR3. The V and J genes are TRBV27 and TRBJ2-1; D is unresolved. The CDR3 is 13 amino acids. V was shortened by 6 bases and J by 2 bases, with 8 bases between the two germline ends. CDR1 and CDR2 from the germline V gene are MNHEY and SMNVEV (reference sequence). The CDR3: CASSPRAYNEQFF. The CDR3 coding sequence is TGTGCCAGCAGCCCCCGGGCCTACAATGAGCAGTTCTTC.

The chain links TRBV7-9 to TRBJ2-3; 11 bases map to TRBD2. The germline V gene encodes CDR1 SEHNR and CDR2 FQNEAQ (reference sequence). Trimming cost V 1 base and J 1 base; bases outside gene matches: 1. The CDR3 runs to 16 residues. CDR3 sequence reads: CASSLELAGGTDTQYF. CDR3 DNA: TGTGCCAGCAGCTTAGAACTAGCGGGAGGCACAGATACGCAGTATTTT.

J is TRBJ1-2 and V is TRBV14, with no clear D. This CDR3 is built from 16 residues. V dropped 0 bases and J dropped 4 bases, with 15 bases sitting between them. In germline, CDR1 is SGHDN, CDR2 FVKESK. The CDR3 DNA is TGTGCCAGCAGCCAAGAAGAGCAGCGGCCGGGCTATGGCTACACCTTC. Translation: CASSQEEQRPGYGYTF.

CDR3 protein: CASSPWGGQEEAFF. In nucleotides, the CDR3 is TGTGCCAGTAGTCCCTGGGGGGGACAAGAAGAAGCTTTCTTT. The chain uses TRBV19 and TRBJ1-1; tentatively, D is TRBD1 (6 bases). V was trimmed by 5 bases and J by 8 bases, leaving 18 bases between them. The CDR3 is 14 residues long. CDR1 is LNHDA, CDR2 SQIVND, per germline (reference sequence).

The rearrangement links TRBV19 to TRBJ2-5; 9 bases map to TRBD1. The germline V gene has CDR1 LNHDA and CDR2 SQIVND (reference sequence). V was pared by 5 bases and J by 3 bases, with 10 bases of the junction left unmatched. This CDR3 has 16 residues. The CDR3 sequence: CASSPRDRVVKETQYF. CDR3 DNA: TGTGCCAGTAGTCCCCGGGACAGGGTAGTTAAAGAGACCCAGTACTTC.

The genes are TRBV7-2 and TRBJ2-3; 7 positions match TRBD2. The CDR3 covers 16 residues. Germline V gene sequence: CDR1 SGHTA, CDR2 FQGNSA. Trimming took 5 bases from V and 5 from J; bases not matched to a gene: 13. The CDR3, as DNA: TGTGCCAGCAGCACAAACCCCGGGACTACAGGAGATACGCAGTATTTT. It codes for CASSTNPGTTGDTQYF. Together with reference TRBV7-2 and TRBJ2-3, the CDR3 gives the full variable domain: GAGVSQSPSNKVTEKGKDVELRCDPISGHTALYWYRQSLGQGLEFLIYFQGNSAPDKSGLPSDRFSAERTGGSVSTLTIQRTQQEDSAVYLCASSTNPGTTGDTQYFGPGTRLTVL.

The chain links TRBV9 to TRBJ2-7; TRBD2 is a possible D gene (5 bases). V gave up 0 bases and J gave up 4 bases, with 14 bases separating them. Germline CDR1 reads SGDLS; CDR2 reads YYNGEE. This CDR3 contains 15 residues. CDR3 in amino acids: CASSVEASTQYEQYF. The CDR3 DNA reads as TGTGCCAGCAGCGTAGAAGCTAGCACCCAGTACGAGCAGTACTTC.

The chain employs TRBV9 and TRBJ1-5; TRBD1 agrees at 7 bases. CDR3 length equals 15 residues. CDR1 is SGDLS and CDR2 is YYNGEE in the germline V gene. J lost 3 bases, V lost 0 bases, and 3 bases had no gene match. The CDR3 sequence is CASSVGQGPNQPQHF. The DNA of the CDR3 is TGTGCCAGCAGCGTAGGACAGGGCCCCAATCAGCCCCAGCATTTT.

This rearrangement joins TRBV18 to TRBJ1-3; a weak D match, TRBD1 (6 bases). V was clipped by 5 bases and J by 0 bases, with 8 bases between them. The CDR3 runs 14 residues. Germline-derived CDR1 and CDR2 are KGHSH and LQKENI. CDR3 in DNA: TGTGCCAGCTCAGCAGGGGTCTCTGGAAACACCATATATTTT. It specifies CASSAGVSGNTIYF.